This TCR beta chain was captured by sequencing in a study of blood T cell repertoires in COVID-19. About the study: The study drew acute and convalescent COVID-19 samples from the United States, Italy and Spain. T cells, B-cell-depleted T cells, or PBMCs supplied cDNA or gDNA.

Germline V lookup: CDR1 GTSNPN, CDR2 SVGIG (reference sequence). The CDR3 has 13 residues. J gave up 4 bases and V 3 bases, and 5 bases lay outside the gene matches. As handled by the study authors: Amplification from reference gene primers served as the basis for estimated nucleated cell counts. Measured with immunoSEQ multiplex PCR; TCRdb has only the in-frame clones, and not every one. D and trimming come from the DNA, and the V and J calls and clone size come from that table. Of about 430,000 clones in the sample, more than 80% were seen once. Participants' reported clinical history set cohort assignment.

Source material: PBMCs or T cells enriched from blood (not recorded which). V and J are TRBV30 and TRBJ2-5, with 7 bases that match TRBD1. The receptor was isolated from a man aged 30 to 39 who had recovered from COVID-19. CDR3 DNA sequence: TGTGCCTGGAGCCGACAGGGAGCAGAGACCCAGTACTTC. It encodes CAWSRQGAETQYF.